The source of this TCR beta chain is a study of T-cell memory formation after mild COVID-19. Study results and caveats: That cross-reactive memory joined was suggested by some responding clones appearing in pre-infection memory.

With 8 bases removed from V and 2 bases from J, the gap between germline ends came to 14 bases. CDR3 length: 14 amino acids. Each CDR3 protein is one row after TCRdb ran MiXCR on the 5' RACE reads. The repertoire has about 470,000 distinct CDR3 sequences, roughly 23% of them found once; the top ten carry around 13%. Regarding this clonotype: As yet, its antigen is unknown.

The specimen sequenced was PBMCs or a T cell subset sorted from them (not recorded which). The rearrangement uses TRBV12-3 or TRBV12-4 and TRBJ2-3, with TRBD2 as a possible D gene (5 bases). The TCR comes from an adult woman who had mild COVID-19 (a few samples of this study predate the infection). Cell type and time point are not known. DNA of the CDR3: TGTGCCAGCGGCCCAGCGGTTTACACAGATACGCAGTATTTT. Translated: CASGPAVYTDTQYF.